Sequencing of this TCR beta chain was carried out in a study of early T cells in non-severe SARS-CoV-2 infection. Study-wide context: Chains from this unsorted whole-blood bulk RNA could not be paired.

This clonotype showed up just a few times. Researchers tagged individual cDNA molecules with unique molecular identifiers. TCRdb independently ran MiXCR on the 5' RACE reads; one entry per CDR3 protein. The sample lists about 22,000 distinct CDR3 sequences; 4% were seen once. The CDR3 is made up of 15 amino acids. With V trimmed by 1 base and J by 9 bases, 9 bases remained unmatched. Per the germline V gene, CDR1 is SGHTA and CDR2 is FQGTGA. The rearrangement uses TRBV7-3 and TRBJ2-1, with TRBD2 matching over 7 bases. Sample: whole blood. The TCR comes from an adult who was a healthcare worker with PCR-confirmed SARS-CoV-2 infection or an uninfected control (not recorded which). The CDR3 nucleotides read TGTGCCAGCAGCTTAAACCCCCACCCTAGCGGTGAGCAGTTCTTC. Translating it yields CASSLNPHPSGEQFF.